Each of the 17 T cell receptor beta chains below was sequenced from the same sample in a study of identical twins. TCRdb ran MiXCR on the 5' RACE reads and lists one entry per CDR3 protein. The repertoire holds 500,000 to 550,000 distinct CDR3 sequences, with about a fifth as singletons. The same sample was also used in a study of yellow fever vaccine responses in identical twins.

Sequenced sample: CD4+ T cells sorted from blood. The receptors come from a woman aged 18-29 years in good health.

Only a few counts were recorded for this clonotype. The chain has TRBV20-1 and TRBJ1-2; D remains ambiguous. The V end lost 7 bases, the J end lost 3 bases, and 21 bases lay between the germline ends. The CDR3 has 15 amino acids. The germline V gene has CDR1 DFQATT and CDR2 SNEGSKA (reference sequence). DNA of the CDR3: TGCAGTGGGCGGCCCCCTTTTCCGCTCTACTATGGCTACACCTTC. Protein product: CSGRPPFPLYYGYTF.

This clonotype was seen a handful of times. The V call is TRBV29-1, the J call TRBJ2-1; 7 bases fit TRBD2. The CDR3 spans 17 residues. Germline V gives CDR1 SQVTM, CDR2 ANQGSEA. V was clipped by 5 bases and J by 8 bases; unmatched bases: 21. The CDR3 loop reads CSVPRGEVWNSRDEQFF. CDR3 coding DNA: TGCAGCGTTCCACGGGGGGAGGTCTGGAACTCTAGGGATGAGCAGTTCTTC.

The CDR3 is CASSQRPTGRTNSPLHF. The DNA of the CDR3 is TGTGCCAGCAGCCAACGACCTACCGGACGGACCAATTCACCCCTCCACTTT. This rearrangement joins TRBV3-1 to TRBJ1-6; D remains ambiguous. This CDR3 comprises 17 residues. Deletions cut 2 bases from V and 7 bases from J, with 18 bases between. CDR1 is LGHDT and CDR2 is YNNKEL in the germline V gene (reference sequence).

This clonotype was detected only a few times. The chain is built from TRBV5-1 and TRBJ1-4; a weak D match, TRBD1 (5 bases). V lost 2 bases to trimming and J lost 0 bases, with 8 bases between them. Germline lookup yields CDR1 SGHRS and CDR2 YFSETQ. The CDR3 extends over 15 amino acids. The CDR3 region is CASSFQGATNEKLFF. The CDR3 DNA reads TGCGCCAGCAGCTTCCAGGGAGCAACTAATGAAAAACTGTTTTTT.

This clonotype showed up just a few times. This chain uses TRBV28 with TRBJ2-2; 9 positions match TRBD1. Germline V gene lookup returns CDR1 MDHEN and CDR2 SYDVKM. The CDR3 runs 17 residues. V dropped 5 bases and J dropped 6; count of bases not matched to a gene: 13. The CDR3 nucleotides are TGTGCCAGCAGTCCAAACCTCTGGACAGGGGTCGCCGGGGAGCTGTTTTTT. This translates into CASSPNLWTGVAGELFF.

The CDR3: CASSPGQEKGQFF. The DNA for the CDR3 is TGTGCCAGCAGCCCCGGCCAGGAGAAGGGGCAGTTCTTC. This chain links TRBV7-9 with TRBJ2-1, with D hard to call. Germline CDR1 is SEHNR and CDR2 is FQNEAQ (reference sequence). The CDR3 length is 13 residues. V lost 5 bases, J lost 12 bases, and 17 bases lay in between.

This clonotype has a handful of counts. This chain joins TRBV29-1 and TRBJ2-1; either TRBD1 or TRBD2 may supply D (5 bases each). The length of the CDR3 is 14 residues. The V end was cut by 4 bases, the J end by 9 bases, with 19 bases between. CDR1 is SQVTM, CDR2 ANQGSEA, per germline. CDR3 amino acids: CSVAGARQFSEQFF. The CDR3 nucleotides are TGCAGCGTTGCCGGGGCTAGGCAATTCTCTGAGCAGTTCTTC.

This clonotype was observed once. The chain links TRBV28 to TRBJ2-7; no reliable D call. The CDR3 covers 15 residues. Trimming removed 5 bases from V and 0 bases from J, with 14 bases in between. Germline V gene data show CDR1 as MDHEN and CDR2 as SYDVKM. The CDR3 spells CASSPPAVSSYEQYV. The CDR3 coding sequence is TGTGCCAGCAGTCCCCCGGCAGTCAGCTCCTACGAGCAGTACGTC.

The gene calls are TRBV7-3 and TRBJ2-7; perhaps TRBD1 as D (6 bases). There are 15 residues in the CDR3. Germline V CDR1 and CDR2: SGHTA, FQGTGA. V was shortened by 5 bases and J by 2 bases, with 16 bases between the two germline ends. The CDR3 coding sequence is TGTGCCAGCAGCCAGGGGAAGGGCCCAACCTACGAGCAGTACTTC. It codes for CASSQGKGPTYEQYF.

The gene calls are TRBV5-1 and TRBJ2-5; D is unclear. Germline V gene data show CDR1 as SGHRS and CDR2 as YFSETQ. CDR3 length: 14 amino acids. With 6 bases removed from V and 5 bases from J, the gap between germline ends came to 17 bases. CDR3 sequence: CASTQRDPAETQYF. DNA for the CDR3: TGCGCCAGCACCCAAAGAGACCCTGCGGAGACCCAGTACTTC.

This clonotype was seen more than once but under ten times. The CDR3 coding sequence is TGCAGCGTTGAGTACGCAAGGGGTGAAAAACTGTTTTTT. Protein: CSVEYARGEKLFF. This chain uses TRBV29-1 with TRBJ1-4, with D perhaps matching TRBD1 (5 bases). V lost 3 bases, J lost 7 bases, and 12 bases lay in between. Germline CDR1 is SQVTM and CDR2 is ANQGSEA. CDR3 length equals 13 residues.

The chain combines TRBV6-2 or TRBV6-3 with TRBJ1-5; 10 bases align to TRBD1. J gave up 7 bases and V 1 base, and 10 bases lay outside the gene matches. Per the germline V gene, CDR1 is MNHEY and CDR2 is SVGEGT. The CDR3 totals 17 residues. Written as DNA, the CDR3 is TGTGCCAGCAGTTACTTCTTCCGGACAGGGGGAAGGCAGCCCCAGCATTTT. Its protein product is CASSYFFRTGGRQPQHF.

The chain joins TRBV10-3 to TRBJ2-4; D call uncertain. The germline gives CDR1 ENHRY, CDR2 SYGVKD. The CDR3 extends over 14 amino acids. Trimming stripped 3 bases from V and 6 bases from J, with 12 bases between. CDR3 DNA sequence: TGTGCCATCAGTGAAGGACCGCCTCTAAACATTCAGTACTTC. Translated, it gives CAISEGPPLNIQYF.

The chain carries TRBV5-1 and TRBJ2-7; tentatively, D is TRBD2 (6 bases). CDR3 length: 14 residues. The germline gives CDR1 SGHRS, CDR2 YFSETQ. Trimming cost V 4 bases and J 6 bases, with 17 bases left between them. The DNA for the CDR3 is TGCGCCAGCAGCCCGGACTATTCCGGCTCCGAGCAGTACTTC. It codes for CASSPDYSGSEQYF.

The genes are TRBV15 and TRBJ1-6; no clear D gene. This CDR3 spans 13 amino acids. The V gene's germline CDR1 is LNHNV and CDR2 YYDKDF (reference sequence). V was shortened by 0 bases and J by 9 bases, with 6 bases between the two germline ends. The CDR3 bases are TGTGCCACCAGCAGAGATACCGGTTCACCCCTCCACTTT. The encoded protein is CATSRDTGSPLHF.

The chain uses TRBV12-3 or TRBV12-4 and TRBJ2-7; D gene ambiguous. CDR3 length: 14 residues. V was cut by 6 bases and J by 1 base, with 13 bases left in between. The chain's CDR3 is CASSTQWLSYEQYF. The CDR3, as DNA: TGTGCCAGCAGCACGCAGTGGCTATCCTACGAGCAGTACTTC.

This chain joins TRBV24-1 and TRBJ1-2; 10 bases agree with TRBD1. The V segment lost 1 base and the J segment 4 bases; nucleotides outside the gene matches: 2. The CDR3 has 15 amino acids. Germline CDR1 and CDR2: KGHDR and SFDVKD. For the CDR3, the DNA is TGTGCCACCAGTGATTTCGGACAGGGGGGCTATGGCTACACCTTC. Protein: CATSDFGQGGYGYTF.